The rows below give T cell receptor beta chains drawn from one sample of a study of molecular identifiers for immune sequencing clone quantification. TCRdb processed the PCR reads anew with MiXCR; each CDR3 protein has one entry. The table lists about half a million distinct CDR3 sequences, roughly 24% of them singletons. What was sequenced was naive CD8+ T cells from blood, with Jurkat cell RNA spiked in. The receptors originated from a human donor in good health. Some libraries in this study had Jurkat cell RNA spiked in. Each CDR3 is given with its conserved first and last residue. The order of the fields is D gene, V gene, clone size, J gene, CDR3 protein, CDR3 DNA. The D gene is left open where the match is weak. Not every row has a clone size; where given, it reads once, few, many or a size class.

NA	TRBV11-1	NA	TRBJ2-7	CASSPDYASHEQYF	TGTGCCAGCAGCCCGGACTACGCCTCCCACGAGCAGTACTTC
TRBD2	TRBV9	many	TRBJ2-3	CASSGTSGGTDTQYF	TGCGCCAGCAGCGGGACTAGCGGGGGCACAGATACGCAGTATTTT
TRBD2	TRBV7-9	NA	TRBJ2-2	CASSSLLIAGGPANTGELFF	TGTGCCAGCAGCTCCCTCCTCATAGCGGGGGGGCCCGCGAACACCGGGGAGCTGTTTTTT
TRBD2	TRBV25-1	NA	TRBJ2-5	CASSDWASGGEPQYF	TGTGCCAGCAGTGACTGGGCTAGCGGGGGAGAGCCCCAGTACTTC
TRBD1	TRBV9	many	TRBJ2-5	CASSVFGQGRETQYF	TGTGCCAGCAGCGTTTTTGGACAGGGGAGAGAGACCCAGTACTTC
NA	TRBV5-4	few	TRBJ2-4	CASSHGGPEQYF	TGTGCCAGCAGCCACGGGGGGCCTGAACAGTACTTC
NA	TRBV7-2	many	TRBJ1-2	CASSPSTIGIYGYTF	TGTGCCAGCAGCCCAAGTACAATTGGTATCTATGGCTACACCTTC
NA	TRBV11-2	NA	TRBJ2-5	CASSPGNHGQETQYF	TGTGCCAGCAGCCCCGGAAATCACGGCCAAGAGACCCAGTACTTC
NA	TRBV19	few	TRBJ2-2	CAGSISVGGELFF	TGTGCCGGTAGTATATCCGTGGGCGGGGAGCTGTTTTTT
NA	TRBV4-3	many	TRBJ1-1	CASSQDWGTEAFF	TGCGCCAGCAGCCAAGATTGGGGCACTGAAGCTTTCTTT
TRBD1	TRBV7-9	few	TRBJ2-7	CASSLARGPSYEQYF	TGTGCCAGCAGCCTAGCTAGGGGGCCGTCCTACGAGCAGTACTTC
NA	TRBV4-1	few	TRBJ2-3	CASSQLTGFSGDTQYF	TGCGCCAGCAGCCAATTGACAGGGTTTAGCGGGGATACGCAGTATTTT
NA	TRBV29-1	many	TRBJ1-2	CSVEDPVNYGYTF	TGCAGCGTTGAAGATCCCGTTAACTATGGCTACACCTTC
NA	TRBV20-1	few	TRBJ2-5	CSAILASGTYYHQETQYF	TGCAGTGCTATCCTCGCTTCCGGGACTTATTATCACCAAGAGACCCAGTACTTC
NA	TRBV30	NA	TRBJ2-1	CAWRGGIEQFF	TGTGCCTGGAGGGGGGGAATTGAGCAGTTCTTC
NA	TRBV27	few	TRBJ1-5	CASSFSTNQPQHF	TGTGCCAGCAGTTTTTCGACCAATCAGCCCCAGCATTTT
TRBD2	TRBV27	NA	TRBJ2-5	CASSLGPGLLEPQYF	TGTGCCAGCAGTTTAGGCCCGGGACTACTGGAGCCCCAGTACTTC
TRBD2	TRBV20-1	few	TRBJ2-3	CSARVPPLAGATDTQYF	TGCAGTGCTAGAGTTCCCCCACTAGCGGGAGCCACAGATACGCAGTATTTT
TRBD2	TRBV20-1	NA	TRBJ2-7	CSARPLAGAIYEQYF	TGCAGTGCTAGACCTCTAGCGGGAGCGATATACGAGCAGTACTTC
NA	TRBV7-9	many	TRBJ2-2	CASSDINTGELFF	TGTGCCAGCAGTGACATTAACACCGGGGAGCTGTTTTTT
TRBD2	TRBV7-9	few	TRBJ2-7	CASSGTGTNPWEQYF	TGTGCCAGCAGCGGCACCGGGACTAACCCTTGGGAGCAGTACTTC
NA	TRBV5-4	many	TRBJ2-2	CASSLPRGMTGELFF	TGTGCCAGCAGCTTGCCTAGGGGGATGACCGGGGAGCTGTTTTTT
NA	TRBV5-1	many	TRBJ1-4	CASGSKRNEKLFF	TGCGCCAGCGGTTCCAAGCGAAATGAAAAACTGTTTTTT
TRBD2	TRBV4-3	few	TRBJ2-7	CASSPGGSGSSYEQYF	TGCGCCAGCAGCCCGGGAGGTAGCGGGAGCTCCTACGAGCAGTACTTC
NA	TRBV28	many	TRBJ1-1	CASSHAENTEAFF	TGTGCCAGCAGCCATGCAGAGAACACTGAAGCTTTCTTT
NA	TRBV6-1	few	TRBJ1-5	CASSEAPGWPVQPQHF	TGTGCCAGCAGTGAAGCTCCTGGGTGGCCGGTTCAGCCCCAGCATTTT
TRBD2	TRBV11-2	once	TRBJ2-3	CASSLEAGAPTDTQYF	TGTGCCAGCAGCTTAGAAGCGGGGGCCCCCACAGATACGCAGTATTTT
NA	TRBV27	few	TRBJ2-2	CASRWTRGGTGELFF	TGTGCCAGCCGCTGGACCAGGGGCGGTACCGGGGAGCTGTTTTTT
TRBD2	TRBV20-1	few	TRBJ2-3	CSARDEVAGYTDTQYF	TGCAGTGCTAGAGATGAGGTAGCGGGGTACACAGATACGCAGTATTTT
TRBD1	TRBV4-1	NA	TRBJ2-7	CASRQKETATGDEQYF	TGCGCCAGCCGCCAAAAGGAGACGGCGACAGGGGATGAGCAGTACTTC
TRBD2	TRBV24-1	NA	TRBJ2-5	CATTRGLSSTAETQYF	TGTGCCACCACCCGGGGACTATCCTCAACCGCGGAGACCCAGTACTTC
TRBD1	TRBV19	many	TRBJ2-7	CASGAGTASYEQYF	TGTGCCAGCGGCGCCGGGACAGCTTCCTACGAGCAGTACTTC
NA	TRBV6-2/TRBV6-3	many	TRBJ1-5	CASSWIRNQPQHF	TGTGCCAGCAGTTGGATCAGAAATCAGCCCCAGCATTTT
NA	TRBV5-6	many	TRBJ1-4	CASSSQGPNEKLFF	TGTGCCAGCAGCTCACAGGGACCTAATGAAAAACTGTTTTTT
NA	TRBV11-2	NA	TRBJ2-7	CASSSDRSEQYF	TGTGCCAGCAGCTCCGACAGAAGCGAGCAGTACTTC
NA	TRBV12-3/TRBV12-4	NA	TRBJ2-2	CASMTTNTGELFF	TGTGCCAGCATGACAACGAACACCGGGGAGCTGTTTTTT
TRBD2	TRBV5-1	few	TRBJ2-5	CASSGEGLAGETQYF	TGCGCCAGCAGCGGGGAGGGACTAGCGGGAGAGACCCAGTACTTC
NA	TRBV2	NA	TRBJ2-5	CAGSDPAGSQETQYF	TGTGCCGGCAGTGATCCGGCAGGCTCCCAAGAGACCCAGTACTTC
NA	TRBV27	many	TRBJ1-5	CASSLRANQPQHF	TGTGCCAGCAGTTTGCGGGCGAATCAGCCCCAGCATTTT
TRBD2	TRBV4-1	NA	TRBJ2-1	CASSQWHGTSGPDEQFF	TGCGCCAGCAGCCAGTGGCACGGGACTAGCGGACCGGATGAGCAGTTCTTC